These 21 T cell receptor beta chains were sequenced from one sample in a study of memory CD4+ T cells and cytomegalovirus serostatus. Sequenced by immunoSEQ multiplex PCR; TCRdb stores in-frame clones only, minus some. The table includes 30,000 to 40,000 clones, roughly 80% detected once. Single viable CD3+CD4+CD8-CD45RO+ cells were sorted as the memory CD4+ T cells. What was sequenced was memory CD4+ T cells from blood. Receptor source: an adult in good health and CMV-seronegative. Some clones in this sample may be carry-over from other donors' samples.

The CDR3 region is CASGTDRGIEQFF. The CDR3 DNA reads as TGTGCCAGCGGAACGGACAGGGGGATTGAGCAGTTCTTC. This chain uses TRBV11-2 with TRBJ2-1; 10 nucleotides agree with TRBD1. The CDR3 totals 13 residues. The ends lost 8 bases at V and 9 bases at J; junction bases unmatched: 7. Germline assignment: CDR1 SGHAT and CDR2 FQNNGV.

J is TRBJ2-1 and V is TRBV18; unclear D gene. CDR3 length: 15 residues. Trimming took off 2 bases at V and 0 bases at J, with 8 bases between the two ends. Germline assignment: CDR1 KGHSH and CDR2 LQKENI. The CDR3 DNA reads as TGTGCCAGCTCACCAACCGGAAGCTCCTACAATGAGCAGTTCTTC. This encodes CASSPTGSSYNEQFF.

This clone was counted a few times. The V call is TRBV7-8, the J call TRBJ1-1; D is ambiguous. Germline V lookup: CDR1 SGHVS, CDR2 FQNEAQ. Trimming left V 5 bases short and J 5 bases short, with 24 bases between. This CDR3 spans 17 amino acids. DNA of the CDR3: TGTGCCAGCAGCCCATACCGGGTCCAACCGTCGGGGACTGAAGCTTTCTTT. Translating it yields CASSPYRVQPSGTEAFF.

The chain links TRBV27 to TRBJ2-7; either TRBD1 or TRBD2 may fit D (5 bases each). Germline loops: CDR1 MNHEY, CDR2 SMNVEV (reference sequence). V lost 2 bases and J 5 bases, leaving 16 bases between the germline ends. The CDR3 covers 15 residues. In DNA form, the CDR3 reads TGTGCCAGCAGTTTAGAGGGACCCCCCCAGGACGAGCAGTACTTC. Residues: CASSLEGPPQDEQYF.

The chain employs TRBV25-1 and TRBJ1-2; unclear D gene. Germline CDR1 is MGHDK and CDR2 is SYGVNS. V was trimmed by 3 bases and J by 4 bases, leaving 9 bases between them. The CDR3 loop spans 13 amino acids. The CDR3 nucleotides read TGTGCCAGCAGTGAGCTAGCAGGCTATGGCTACACCTTC. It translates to CASSELAGYGYTF.

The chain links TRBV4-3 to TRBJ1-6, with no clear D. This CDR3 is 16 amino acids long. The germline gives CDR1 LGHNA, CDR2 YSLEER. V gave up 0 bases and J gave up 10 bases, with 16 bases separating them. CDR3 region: CASSQDLPQSGSPLHF. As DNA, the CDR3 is TGCGCCAGCAGCCAAGATCTCCCTCAAAGTGGATCACCCCTCCACTTT.

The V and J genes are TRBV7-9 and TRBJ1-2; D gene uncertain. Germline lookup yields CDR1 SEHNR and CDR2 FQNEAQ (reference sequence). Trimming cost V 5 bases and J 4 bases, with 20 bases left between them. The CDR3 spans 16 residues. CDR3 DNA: TGTGCCAGCAGCCCCCTTGAGGGATATGGTGCCTATGGCTACACCTTC. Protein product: CASSPLEGYGAYGYTF. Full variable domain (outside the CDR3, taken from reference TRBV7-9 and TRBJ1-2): DTGVSQNPRHKITKRGQNVTFRCDPISEHNRLYWYRQTLGQGPEFLTYFQNEAQLEKSRLLSDRFSAERPKGSFSTLEIQRTEQGDSAMYLCASSPLEGYGAYGYTFGSGTRLTVV.

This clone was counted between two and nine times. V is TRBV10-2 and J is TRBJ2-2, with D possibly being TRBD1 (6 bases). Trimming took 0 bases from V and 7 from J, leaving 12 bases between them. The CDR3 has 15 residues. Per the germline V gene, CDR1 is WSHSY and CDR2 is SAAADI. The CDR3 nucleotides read TGCGCCAGCAGTGAGTCAAGGACAGACCTCGGGGAGCTGTTTTTT. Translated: CASSESRTDLGELFF.

The DNA for the CDR3 is TGTGCCAGCAGCTTAGAGAGGGGGACTGGAAACACCATATATTTT. It specifies CASSLERGTGNTIYF. The gene calls are TRBV7-2 and TRBJ1-3, with a tentative D call TRBD1 (6 bases). CDR3 length: 15 amino acids. In germline, CDR1 is SGHTA, CDR2 FQGNSA. V gave up 1 base and J gave up 2 bases, with 9 bases separating them.

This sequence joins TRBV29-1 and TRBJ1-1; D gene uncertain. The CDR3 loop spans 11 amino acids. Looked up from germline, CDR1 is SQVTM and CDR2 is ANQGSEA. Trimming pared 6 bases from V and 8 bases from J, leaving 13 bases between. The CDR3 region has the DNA TGCAGCGTCCCCAAGGACTCCGAAGCTTTCTTT. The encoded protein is CSVPKDSEAFF. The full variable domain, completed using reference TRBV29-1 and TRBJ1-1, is SAVISQKPSRDICQRGTSLTIQCQVDSQVTMMFWYRQQPGQSLTLIATANQGSEATYESGFVIDKFPISRPNLTFSTLTVSNMSPEDSSIYLCSVPKDSEAFFGQGTRLTVV.

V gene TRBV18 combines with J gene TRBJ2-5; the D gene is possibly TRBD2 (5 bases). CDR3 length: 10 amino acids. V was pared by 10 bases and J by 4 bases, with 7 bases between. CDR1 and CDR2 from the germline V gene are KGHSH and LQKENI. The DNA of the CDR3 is TGTGCCACAGAGGGAGAGACCCAGTACTTC. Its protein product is CATEGETQYF. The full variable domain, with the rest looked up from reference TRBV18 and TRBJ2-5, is NAGVMQNPRHLVRRRGQEARLRCSPMKGHSHVYWYRQLPEEGLKFMVYLQKENIIDESGMPKERFSAEFPKEGPSILRIQQVVRGDSAAYFCATEGETQYFGPGTRLLVL.

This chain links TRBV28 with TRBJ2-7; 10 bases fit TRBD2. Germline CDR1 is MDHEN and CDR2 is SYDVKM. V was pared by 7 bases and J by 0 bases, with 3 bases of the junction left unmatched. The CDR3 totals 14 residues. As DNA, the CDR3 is TGTGCCAGCAATGAGCGGGGGGGCTCCTACGAGCAGTACTTC. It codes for CASNERGGSYEQYF.

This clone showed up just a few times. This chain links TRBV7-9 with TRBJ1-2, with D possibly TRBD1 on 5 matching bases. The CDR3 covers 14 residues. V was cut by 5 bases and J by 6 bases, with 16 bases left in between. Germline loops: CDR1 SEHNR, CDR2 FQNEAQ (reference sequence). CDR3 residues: CASSPGRYVDGYTF. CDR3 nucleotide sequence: TGTGCCAGCAGCCCGGGACGCTATGTAGATGGCTACACCTTC. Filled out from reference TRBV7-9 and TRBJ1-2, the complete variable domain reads DTGVSQNPRHKITKRGQNVTFRCDPISEHNRLYWYRQTLGQGPEFLTYFQNEAQLEKSRLLSDRFSAERPKGSFSTLEIQRTEQGDSAMYLCASSPGRYVDGYTFGSGTRLTVV.

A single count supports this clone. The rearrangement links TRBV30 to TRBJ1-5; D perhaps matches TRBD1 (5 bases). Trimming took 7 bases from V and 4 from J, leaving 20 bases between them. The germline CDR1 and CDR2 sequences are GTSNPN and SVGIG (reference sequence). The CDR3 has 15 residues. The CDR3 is CASKAGDAENQPQHF. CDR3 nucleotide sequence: TGTGCCTCGAAGGCGGGGGACGCAGAAAATCAGCCCCAGCATTTT.

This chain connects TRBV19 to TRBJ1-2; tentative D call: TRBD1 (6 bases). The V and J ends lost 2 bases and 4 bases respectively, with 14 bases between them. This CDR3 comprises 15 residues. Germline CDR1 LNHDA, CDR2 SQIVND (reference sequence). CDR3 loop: CASSILETGIYGYTF. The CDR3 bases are TGTGCCAGTAGTATACTGGAGACAGGCATCTATGGCTACACCTTC.

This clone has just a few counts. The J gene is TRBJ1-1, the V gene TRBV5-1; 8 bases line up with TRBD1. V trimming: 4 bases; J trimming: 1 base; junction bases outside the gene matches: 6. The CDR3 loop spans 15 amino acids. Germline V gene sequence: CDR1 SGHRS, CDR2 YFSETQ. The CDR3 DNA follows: TGCGCCAGCAGCACCTCCGGGACAGGGAACACTGAAGCTTTCTTT. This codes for CASSTSGTGNTEAFF.

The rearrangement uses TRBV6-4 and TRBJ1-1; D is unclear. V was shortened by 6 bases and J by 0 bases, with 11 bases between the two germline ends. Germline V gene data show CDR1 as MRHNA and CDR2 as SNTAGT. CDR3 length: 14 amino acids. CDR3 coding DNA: TGTGCCAGCAGATCGAGGGCCATGAACACTGAAGCTTTCTTT. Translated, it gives CASRSRAMNTEAFF.

The CDR3 protein is CASSDPRGSSYEQYF. The DNA of the CDR3 is TGTGCCAGCAGTGATCCCAGGGGAAGCTCCTACGAGCAGTACTTC. The gene calls are TRBV2 and TRBJ2-7; tentative D call: TRBD1 (6 bases). Trimming cost V 3 bases and J 0 bases, with 12 bases left between them. From germline, CDR1 is SNHLY and CDR2 FYNNEI. This CDR3 has 15 residues.

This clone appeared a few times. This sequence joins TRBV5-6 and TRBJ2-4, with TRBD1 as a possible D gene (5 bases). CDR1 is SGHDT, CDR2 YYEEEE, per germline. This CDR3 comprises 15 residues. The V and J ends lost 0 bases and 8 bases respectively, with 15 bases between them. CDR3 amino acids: CASSLGTTVFHIQYF. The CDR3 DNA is TGTGCCAGCAGCTTGGGTACGACAGTTTTCCACATTCAGTACTTC.

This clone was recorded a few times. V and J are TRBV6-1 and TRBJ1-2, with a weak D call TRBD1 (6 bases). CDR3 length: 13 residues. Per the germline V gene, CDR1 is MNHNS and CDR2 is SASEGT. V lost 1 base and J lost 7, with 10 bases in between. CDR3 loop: CASSEGQGLGYTF. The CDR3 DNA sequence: TGTGCCAGCAGTGAAGGGCAGGGGCTTGGCTACACCTTC.

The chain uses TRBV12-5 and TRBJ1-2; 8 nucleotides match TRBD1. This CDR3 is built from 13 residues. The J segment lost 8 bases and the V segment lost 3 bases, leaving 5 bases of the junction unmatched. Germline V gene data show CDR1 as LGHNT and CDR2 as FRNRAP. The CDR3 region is CASGFGQGGGYTF. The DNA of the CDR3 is TGTGCTAGTGGTTTCGGACAGGGCGGGGGCTACACCTTC. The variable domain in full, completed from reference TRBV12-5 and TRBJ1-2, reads DARVTQTPRHKVTEMGQEVTMRCQPILGHNTVFWYRQTMMQGLELLAYFRNRAPLDDSGMPKDRFSAEMPDATLATLKIQPSEPRDSAVYFCASGFGQGGGYTFGSGTRLTVV.